A selection of T cell receptor beta chains follows, all from one sample in a study of blood T cell repertoires in COVID-19. Some clones are missing from TCRdb's copy, which holds only in-frame ones; the method was immunoSEQ multiplex PCR. The profile shows under 300,000 clones, 75% to 90% of them singletons. The sample consisted of peripheral blood. All receptors come from a middle-aged woman with acute or convalescent COVID-19. CDR3s include the opening cysteine and the closing phenylalanine or tryptophan. A D gene is named only where the DNA matches it firmly. Where a row states a size, it is once, few, many or the class of an expanded clone; other rows omit it.

clone_size j_call v_call d_call cdr3_aa cdr3_nt
. TRBJ2-4 TRBV30 . CAWAGRRDIQYF TGTGCCTGGGCCGGGCGGAGGGACATTCAGTACTTC
. TRBJ1-2 TRBV9 . CASSVTPGKVDGYTF TGTGCCAGCAGCGTAACTCCGGGTAAAGTCGATGGCTACACCTTC
. TRBJ2-3 TRBV7-9 . CASSLRPDTQYF TGTGCCAGCAGCCTCAGGCCAGATACGCAGTATTTT
. TRBJ1-6 TRBV25-1 TRBD1 CASKKAGGLNYSPLHF TGTGCCAGCAAAAAGGCAGGGGGCCTTAACTATTCACCCCTCCACTTT
. TRBJ1-3 TRBV2 . CASSAQGRATGNTIYF TGTGCCAGCAGTGCACAGGGAAGGGCTACTGGAAACACCATATATTTT
once TRBJ1-2 TRBV5-4 TRBD1 CASSRKPGQGYGYTF TGTGCCAGCAGCCGCAAACCGGGACAGGGGTATGGCTACACCTTC
. TRBJ2-5 TRBV3-1/TRBV3-2 . CASSPMTGQETQYF TGTGCCAGCAGCCCCATGACAGGCCAAGAGACCCAGTACTTC
. TRBJ1-4 TRBV27 . CASSLVGGELFF TGTGCCAGCAGTTTGGTGGGGGGGGAACTGTTTTTT
. TRBJ2-2 TRBV15 TRBD1 CATFQQGAGELFF TGTGCCACCTTCCAACAGGGGGCCGGGGAGCTGTTTTTT
. TRBJ1-1 TRBV5-1 . CASRQDTNPEAFF TGCGCCAGCAGACAAGACACGAACCCTGAAGCTTTCTTT
. TRBJ2-2 TRBV10-3 . CAIMNPGTNTGELFF TGTGCCATCATGAATCCGGGTACGAACACCGGGGAGCTGTTTTTT
once TRBJ2-3 TRBV3-1/TRBV3-2 . CASSHKGGLSTDTQYF TGTGCCAGCAGCCATAAGGGGGGGCTGAGCACAGATACGCAGTATTTT
. TRBJ1-1 TRBV9 . CASSARGAGRSNTEAFF TGTGCCAGCAGCGCAAGAGGGGCAGGGAGGTCGAACACTGAAGCTTTCTTT
. TRBJ1-5 TRBV7-2 . CASSPGDFSNQPQHF TGTGCCAGCAGCCCGGGGGATTTTAGCAATCAGCCCCAGCATTTT
. TRBJ2-3 TRBV10-1 . CASRPGGTDTQYF TGCGCCAGCAGGCCCGGGGGCACAGATACGCAGTATTTT
. TRBJ2-2 TRBV5-5 TRBD1 CASSLQDRGIGELFF TGTGCCAGCAGCTTGCAGGACAGGGGAATCGGGGAGCTGTTTTTT
. TRBJ1-1 TRBV18 TRBD1 CASSPGQGIMNTEAFF TGTGCCAGCTCCCCCGGACAGGGGATCATGAACACTGAAGCTTTCTTT
. TRBJ1-6 TRBV20-1 . CSASLSVSHSPLHF TGCAGTGCTAGTTTAAGCGTGTCGCATTCACCCCTCCACTTT
. TRBJ1-5 TRBV2 . CASSEARPGNQPQHF TGTGCCAGCAGTGAGGCCAGGCCCGGCAATCAGCCCCAGCATTTT
. TRBJ2-1 TRBV2 TRBD1 CAIGDREGYNEQFF TGTGCCATTGGGGACAGGGAGGGCTACAATGAGCAGTTCTTC
. TRBJ1-2 TRBV14 . CASSQGQGGGYGYTF TGTGCCAGCAGCCAAGGGCAGGGCGGGGGCTATGGCTACACCTTC
once TRBJ1-4 TRBV7-9 TRBD1 CASSLTGGKNEKLFF TGTGCCAGCAGCCTTACAGGGGGCAAGAATGAAAAACTGTTTTTT
. TRBJ1-1 TRBV6-1 . CASSDRGRESTEAFF TGTGCCAGCAGTGATCGCGGCAGGGAAAGTACTGAAGCTTTCTTT
. TRBJ1-3 TRBV7-2 . CASSLVDSRSGNTIYF TGTGCCAGCAGCTTAGTAGACAGCCGCTCTGGAAACACCATATATTTT
once TRBJ2-1 TRBV4-2 TRBD1 CASSQEGQGLEEQFF TGTGCCAGCAGCCAAGAGGGACAGGGGCTCGAGGAGCAGTTCTTC
. TRBJ2-5 TRBV18 TRBD1 CASSRGQTRSTQETQYF TGTGCCAGCTCACGGGGACAGACCCGGAGTACCCAAGAGACCCAGTACTTC
. TRBJ2-3 TRBV9 TRBD2 CASSKISGGLTDTQYF TGTGCCAGCAGCAAGATCAGCGGGGGGCTTACAGATACGCAGTATTTT
. TRBJ1-1 TRBV27 TRBD1 CASSQGGPMNTEAFF TGTGCCAGCAGCCAGGGGGGCCCAATGAACACTGAAGCTTTCTTT
. TRBJ1-2 TRBV2 TRBD1 CASSDPGQGISYGYTF TGTGCCAGCAGTGACCCGGGACAGGGTATAAGCTATGGCTACACCTTC
. TRBJ1-2 TRBV6-2/TRBV6-3 . CASSYAGHYGYTF TGTGCCAGCAGTTACGCGGGACACTATGGCTACACCTTC
. TRBJ1-1 TRBV19 . CASSSGENTEAFF TGTGCCAGTAGTTCCGGGGAAAACACTGAAGCTTTCTTT
. TRBJ1-1 TRBV7-9 . CASSSRVGTEAFF TGTGCCAGCAGCTCTAGAGTAGGCACTGAAGCTTTCTTT
. TRBJ1-6 TRBV7-3 . CASSLKAGTPLHF TGTGCCAGCAGCTTAAAAGCGGGGACCCCCCTCCACTTT
. TRBJ1-1 TRBV5-1 TRBD1 CASSGGTGATEAFF TGCGCCAGCAGCGGGGGGACAGGGGCGACTGAAGCTTTCTTT
. TRBJ2-1 TRBV7-2 . CASMNRETYNEQFF TGTGCCAGCATGAACAGGGAAACCTACAATGAGCAGTTCTTC
. TRBJ1-4 TRBV7-2 . CASSLGPRNEKLFF TGTGCCAGCAGCTTAGGTCCGCGGAATGAAAAACTGTTTTTT
many TRBJ1-3 TRBV18 . CASSTGQAGNTIYF TGTGCCAGCTCAACAGGCCAGGCAGGAAACACCATATATTTT
. TRBJ2-5 TRBV5-8 TRBD2 CASRPGLAGQETQYF TGTGCCAGCAGACCGGGACTAGCGGGACAAGAGACCCAGTACTTC
. TRBJ1-2 TRBV2 TRBD1 CASRDRIYGYTF TGTGCCAGCAGGGACAGGATCTATGGCTACACCTTC
. TRBJ2-1 TRBV6-5 . CASSHMKWSYNEQFF TGTGCCAGCAGTCACATGAAATGGTCCTACAATGAGCAGTTCTTC
once TRBJ1-1 TRBV9 . CASSVVGYTEAFF TGTGCCAGCAGCGTAGTCGGGTACACTGAAGCTTTCTTT
. TRBJ1-1 TRBV7-9 TRBD1 CASSWGQGPNAEAFF TGTGCCAGCAGCTGGGGACAGGGCCCTAACGCTGAAGCTTTCTTT
. TRBJ1-1 TRBV18 . CASSPPGGTEAFF TGTGCCAGCTCACCACCAGGGGGAACTGAAGCTTTCTTT
. TRBJ1-3 TRBV10-3 TRBD1 CAIMQGAVGNTIYF TGTGCCATCATGCAGGGGGCTGTTGGAAACACCATATATTTT
once TRBJ1-1 TRBV3-1/TRBV3-2 . CASSLMNTEAFF TGTGCCAGCAGCCTTATGAACACTGAAGCTTTCTTT
. TRBJ2-3 TRBV5-8 . CASRTFRLTDTQYF TGTGCCAGCAGAACCTTTCGACTCACAGATACGCAGTATTTT
once TRBJ1-2 TRBV9 . CASGHNYGYTF TGTGCCAGCGGGCACAACTATGGCTACACCTTC
. TRBJ2-5 TRBV5-1 . CASSNNVHGGETQYF TGCGCCAGCAGCAACAATGTTCACGGCGGGGAGACCCAGTACTTC
. TRBJ1-5 TRBV6-2/TRBV6-3 . CASSHYRAHVSNQPQHF TGTGCCAGCAGCCACTACAGGGCCCACGTAAGCAATCAGCCCCAGCATTTT
. TRBJ1-2 TRBV21-1 . CASSAARDRPYPDYGYTF TGTGCCAGCAGCGCAGCCCGGGACAGGCCTTATCCGGACTATGGCTACACCTTC
. TRBJ1-5 TRBV6-1 TRBD1 CASSFRDRGGQPQHF TGTGCCAGCAGTTTCAGGGACAGGGGCGGACAGCCCCAGCATTTT
. TRBJ1-2 TRBV24-1 TRBD1 CATSGRQGGNYGYTF TGTGCCACCAGTGGGCGACAGGGGGGAAACTATGGCTACACCTTC
once TRBJ1-3 TRBV3-1/TRBV3-2 TRBD1 CASSQGAGTGLAGNTIYF TGTGCCAGCAGCCAAGGCGCCGGGACAGGGCTGGCTGGAAACACCATATATTTT